The clone carrying this T cell receptor (beta chain) was found a few times. Sequenced by immunoSEQ multiplex PCR; TCRdb stores in-frame clones only, minus some. The data show roughly 15,000 clones, approximately 72% seen once. The sample comes from a study of T cells after somatic rescue of genetic block. The ends were cut back, 5 bases at V and 4 bases at J, with 15 bases in the middle. CDR3 length equals 14 residues. Germline CDR1 and CDR2: SGHRS and YFSETQ. The V and J genes are TRBV5-1 and TRBJ1-2; D not resolved. The specimen sequenced was peripheral blood mononuclear cells (PBMCs). This TCR derives from a boy aged 5 to 17. CDR3 amino acids: CASRTEDWSYGYTF. The CDR3 DNA follows: TGCGCCAGCAGGACTGAGGACTGGAGCTATGGCTACACCTTC.